This T cell receptor beta chain was observed in a study of shared clonotypes between healthy human individuals. Broader study findings: Non-shared clonotypes had lower generation probabilities than those shared by all four donors. In general, naive subsets displayed greater estimated richness than memory subsets did.

Naive CD8 cells lacked CD45RO, underwent positive selection for CCR7 and left out terminally differentiated effector memory CD45RA+ cells. CDR3 length: 16 residues. With 4 bases clipped from V and 0 bases from J, the junction kept 5 bases outside the gene matches. Germline assignment: CDR1 SGHVS and CDR2 FQNEAQ. Concerning this clone: The antigen is undetermined.

Profiling relied on immunoSEQ multiplex PCR, and the TCRdb table lists in-frame clones only, not all of them. The sample records about 590,000 clones, around 95% being singletons. The chain links TRBV7-8 to TRBJ2-7; 11 positions match TRBD2. Sample: naive CD8+ T cells sorted from blood. The sequence was obtained from a woman under 40 in good health. The CDR3 here is CASSSLTSGNSYEQYF. The CDR3 DNA is TGTGCCAGCAGCTCCTTGACTAGCGGGAACTCCTACGAGCAGTACTTC.